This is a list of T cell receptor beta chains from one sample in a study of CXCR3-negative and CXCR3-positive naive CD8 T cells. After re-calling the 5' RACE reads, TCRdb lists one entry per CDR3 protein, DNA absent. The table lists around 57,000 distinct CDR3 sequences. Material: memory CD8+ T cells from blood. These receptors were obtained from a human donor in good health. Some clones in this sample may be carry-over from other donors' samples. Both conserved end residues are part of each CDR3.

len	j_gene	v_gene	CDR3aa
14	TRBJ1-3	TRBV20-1	CSARNSNSGNTIYF
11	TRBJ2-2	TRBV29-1	CSVGLVGELFF
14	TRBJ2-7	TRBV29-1	CSVEPSDRPYEQYF
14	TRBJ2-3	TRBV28	CASRMTGFTDTQYF
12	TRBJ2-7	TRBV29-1	CSVRDRAYEQYF
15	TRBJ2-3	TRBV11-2	CASSSHLASTDTQYF
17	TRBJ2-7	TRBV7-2	CASSSPRTSRTPYEQYF
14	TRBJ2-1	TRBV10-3	CASLAGVLSDEQFF
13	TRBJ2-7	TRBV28	CASSSETHKHEYF
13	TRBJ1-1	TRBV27	CASSLYSGTEAFF
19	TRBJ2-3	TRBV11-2	CASSQTPVTSGRETDTQYF
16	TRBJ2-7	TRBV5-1	CASSAHTSGSIYEQYF
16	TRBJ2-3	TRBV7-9	CASSLEGGDSTDTQYF
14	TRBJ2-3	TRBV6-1	CASCRGESTDTQYF
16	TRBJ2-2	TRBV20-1	CSARGESGGDTGELFF
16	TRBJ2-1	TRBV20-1	CSARESEREGRYEQFF
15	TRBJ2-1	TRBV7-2	CASSLVHSSYNEQFF
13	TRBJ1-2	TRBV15	CATGPGTADGYTF
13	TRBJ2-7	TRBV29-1	CSVEGGVVDEQYF
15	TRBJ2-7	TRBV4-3	CASSQFGDRIYEQYF
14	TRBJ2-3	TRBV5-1	CASSLGDRTDTQYF
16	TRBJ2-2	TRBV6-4	CASSASAGEGTGELFF
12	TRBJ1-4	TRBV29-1	CSVEEYGTQLFF
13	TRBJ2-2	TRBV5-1	CASSFYGTGELFF
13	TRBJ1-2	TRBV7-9	CASSLAGYDGYTF
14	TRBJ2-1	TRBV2	CASSVMRQDNEQFF
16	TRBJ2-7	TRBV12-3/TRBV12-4	CASSSSTGSLSYEQYF
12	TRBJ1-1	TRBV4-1	CASSQEARGAFF
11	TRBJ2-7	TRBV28	CAISEGGEQYF
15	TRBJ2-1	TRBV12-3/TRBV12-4	CASILAGTGVNEQFF
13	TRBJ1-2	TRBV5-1	CASSFGQGDGYTF
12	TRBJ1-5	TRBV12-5	CARSDRYQPQHF
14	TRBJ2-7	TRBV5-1	CASSPGQGWDEQYF
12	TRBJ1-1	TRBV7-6	CASGRVNTEAFF
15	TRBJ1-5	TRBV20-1	CSAQPDGVGAQPQHF
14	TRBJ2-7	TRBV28	CASSSPAGSYEQYF
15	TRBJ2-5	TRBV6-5	CAISTGRGLQETQYF
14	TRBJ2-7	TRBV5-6	CASSGAGGIYEQYF
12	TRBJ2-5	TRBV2	CASSDEQETQYF
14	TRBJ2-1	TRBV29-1	CSLEAWSSYNEQFF
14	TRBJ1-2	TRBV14	CASSRTGTGFGYTF
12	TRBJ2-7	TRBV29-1	CSVGIHSYEQYF
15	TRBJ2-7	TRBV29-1	CSVDGVAGDSYEQYF
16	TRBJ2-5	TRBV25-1	CASSDTRGYHQETQYF
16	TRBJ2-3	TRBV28	CASSRVVTKRTDTQYF
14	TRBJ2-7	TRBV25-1	CASSELEQGLGQYF
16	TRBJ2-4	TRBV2	CASSEAMGPAKNIQYF
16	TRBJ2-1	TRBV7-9	CDSSSNGLGVVNEQFF
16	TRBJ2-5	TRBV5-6	CASSLDPGQGQETQYF
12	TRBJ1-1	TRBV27	CASSLIGAEAFF
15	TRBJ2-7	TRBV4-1	CASSQNTGTRREQYF
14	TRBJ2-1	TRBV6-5	CASSTGGSYNEQFF
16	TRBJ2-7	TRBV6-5	CASSYSLAGATHEQYF